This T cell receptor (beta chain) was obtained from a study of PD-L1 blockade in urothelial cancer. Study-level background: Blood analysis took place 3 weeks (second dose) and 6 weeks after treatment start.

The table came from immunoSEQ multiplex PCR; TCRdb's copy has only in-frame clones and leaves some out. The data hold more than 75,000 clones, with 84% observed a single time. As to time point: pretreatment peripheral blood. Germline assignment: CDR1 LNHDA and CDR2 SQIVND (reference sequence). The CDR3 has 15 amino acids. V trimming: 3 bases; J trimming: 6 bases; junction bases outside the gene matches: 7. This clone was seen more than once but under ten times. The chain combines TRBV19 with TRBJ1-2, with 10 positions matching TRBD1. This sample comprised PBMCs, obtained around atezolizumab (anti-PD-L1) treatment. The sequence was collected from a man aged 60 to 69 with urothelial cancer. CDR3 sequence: CASSMYSGQGNGYTF. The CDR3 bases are TGTGCCAGTAGTATGTATTCGGGACAGGGGAATGGCTACACCTTC.